A selection of T cell receptor beta chains follows, all from one sample in a study of control samples from healthy donors and cancer patients. Repertoires were generated with immunoSEQ multiplex PCR, while TCRdb's copy carries only in-frame clones and drops some. This sample has roughly 180,000 clones, with around 90% found just once. Sequenced: blood. These receptors were obtained from a middle-aged woman in good health. Each CDR3 is given with its conserved first and last residue. D genes are given only for firm matches. Not every row has a clone size; where given, it reads once, few, many or a size class.

J gene,D gene,V gene,clone size,CDR3 DNA,CDR3 protein
TRBJ2-1,.,TRBV19,.,TGTGCCACCCCTAATGAGCAGTTCTTC,CATPNEQFF
TRBJ1-1,.,TRBV3-1/TRBV3-2,.,TGTGCCAGCAGCCCTTCGAACGCCATGAACACTGAAGCTTTCTTT,CASSPSNAMNTEAFF
TRBJ2-7,TRBD2,TRBV10-3,.,TGTGCCATCAATCACTCGTCCGGGAGGTTGGGCGAGCAGTACTTC,CAINHSSGRLGEQYF
TRBJ2-3,TRBD2,TRBV7-9,.,TGTGCCAGCAGCTTAGGGTCAATAGGACTAGCGGAACACACAGATACGCAGTATTTT,CASSLGSIGLAEHTDTQYF
TRBJ2-1,TRBD1,TRBV29-1,.,TGCAGCGTTGAGGACAGGAACAATGAGCAGTTCTTC,CSVEDRNNEQFF
TRBJ1-1,.,TRBV27,.,TGTGCCAGCAGGGTCCACGGGGCGAACACTGAAGCTTTCTTT,CASRVHGANTEAFF
TRBJ1-1,TRBD1,TRBV11-2,.,TGTGCCAGCAGCCTCCAACAGGGGAGAACTGAAGCTTTCTTT,CASSLQQGRTEAFF
TRBJ1-3,.,TRBV7-9,.,TGTGCCAGCAGCTTACAAAGCCCCTCTGGAAACACCATATATTTT,CASSLQSPSGNTIYF
TRBJ2-3,TRBD2,TRBV7-8,.,TGTGCCAGCAGCTCCGAGTTGGGGCGGGGGAACACAGATACGCAGTATTTT,CASSSELGRGNTDTQYF
TRBJ2-2,TRBD1,TRBV24-1,.,TGTGCCACCAGTCCAGGGGGTGGGACCGGGGAGCTGTTTTTT,CATSPGGGTGELFF
TRBJ2-4,TRBD2,TRBV11-2,.,TGTGCCAGCAGCTTAACTGGGACTAGCGGGGGGAACATTCAGTACTTC,CASSLTGTSGGNIQYF
TRBJ2-1,.,TRBV7-2,few,TGTGCCAGCAGCTTAGCGAGGGCTAGTGGGTACAATGAGCAGTTCTTC,CASSLARASGYNEQFF
TRBJ2-7,TRBD2,TRBV7-9,.,TGTGCCAGCAGCTTGCTAGGGACTAGCGTGAGCTACGAGCAGTACTTC,CASSLLGTSVSYEQYF
TRBJ2-2,TRBD2,TRBV18,.,TGTGCCAGCTCACCAAGACTAGCGGGGACCACCGGGGAGCTGTTTTTT,CASSPRLAGTTGELFF
TRBJ1-2,.,TRBV18,.,TGTGCCAGCTCACCACTTGAGGTTGGGGGCTACACCTTC,CASSPLEVGGYTF
TRBJ1-2,.,TRBV12-3/TRBV12-4,.,TGTGCCAGCAGTTCCCGCCGTGGCTACACCTTC,CASSSRRGYTF
TRBJ2-7,.,TRBV20-1,.,TGCAGTGCTCAGTTCGGAGGCGAGCAGTACTTC,CSAQFGGEQYF
TRBJ2-1,.,TRBV5-5,once,TGTGCCAGCAGCTTGAGCCACTACAATGAGCAGTTCTTC,CASSLSHYNEQFF
TRBJ2-7,.,TRBV5-4,.,TGTGCCAGCAGCTCGGGGGACAGTCGCTCCTACGAGCAGTACTTC,CASSSGDSRSYEQYF
TRBJ2-5,.,TRBV5-6,.,TGTGCCAGCAGCTCCGGGACCCTGGTTTGGGAGACCCAGTACTTC,CASSSGTLVWETQYF
TRBJ2-3,.,TRBV4-1,.,TGCGCCAGCAGCCAAGTGACCGAACGGGCAGATACGCAGTATTTT,CASSQVTERADTQYF
TRBJ1-1,TRBD1,TRBV13,.,TGTGCCAGCAGCCCGCCAGGGGGCACTGAAGCTTTCTTT,CASSPPGGTEAFF
TRBJ2-7,.,TRBV21-1,.,TGTGCCAGCAGCAAAGGAGGTTACGAGCAGTACTTC,CASSKGGYEQYF
TRBJ2-3,.,TRBV5-8,.,TGTGCCAGCAGCGTTGTAGACATGGGGGCAGATACGCAGTATTTT,CASSVVDMGADTQYF
TRBJ1-1,.,TRBV29-1,.,TGCAGCGTTGGGGGAGGAGGGACAAGGAGGATGAACACTGAAGCTTTCTTT,CSVGGGGTRRMNTEAFF
TRBJ2-7,TRBD1,TRBV29-1,.,TGCAGCGCGAACCTCCGGGACAGGGGATACGAGCAGTACTTC,CSANLRDRGYEQYF
TRBJ1-6,.,TRBV6-4,.,TGTGCCAGCAGTGACGGGGGGACCCGCCCGGCGGGCTATAATTCACCCCTCCACTTT,CASSDGGTRPAGYNSPLHF
TRBJ1-2,.,TRBV19,.,TGTGCCAGTAGTATTAAGGGAGGCGTATCCGGTGGCTACACCTTC,CASSIKGGVSGGYTF
TRBJ1-2,TRBD1,TRBV5-4,.,TGTGCCAGCAGCTCCGACAGGGAAGCTAACTATGGCTACACCTTC,CASSSDREANYGYTF
TRBJ2-2,TRBD1,TRBV4-2,.,TGTGCCAGCTCCTCCGGGACAGGGGACACCGGGGAGCTGTTTTTT,CASSSGTGDTGELFF
TRBJ1-1,.,TRBV3-1/TRBV3-2,.,TGTGCCAGCAGCCAATTCCTGGGAGGGGAAAATGGTGAAGCTTTCTTT,CASSQFLGGENGEAFF
TRBJ2-3,TRBD2,TRBV5-6,.,TGTGCCAGCAGCTTGCTGGGAAGCGGGGGGGCGACAGATACGCAGTATTTT,CASSLLGSGGATDTQYF
TRBJ2-5,.,TRBV6-2/TRBV6-3,.,TGTGCCAGCACCCCGGTGGAGGGTCGGGGCGGGGAGACCCAGTACTTC,CASTPVEGRGGETQYF
TRBJ2-5,.,TRBV6-5,.,TGTGCCAGCAGTTCGACAGCCCAGGGAGAGACCCAGTACTTC,CASSSTAQGETQYF
TRBJ2-2,.,TRBV7-9,.,TGTGCCAGCAGCTTTGCAGGGGCCACCGGGGAGCTGTTTTTT,CASSFAGATGELFF
TRBJ2-3,TRBD1,TRBV11-2,.,TGTGCCAGCGTCCCCGGGACAGGGATTATAAGCACAGATACGCAGTATTTT,CASVPGTGIISTDTQYF
TRBJ2-1,.,TRBV5-6,.,TGTGCCAGCGATAAAACGGGATCGTACAATGAGCAGTTCTTC,CASDKTGSYNEQFF
TRBJ2-5,.,TRBV18,once,TGTGCCAGCTCACCACCATCACAGCAAGAGACCCAGTACTTC,CASSPPSQQETQYF
TRBJ1-2,.,TRBV20-1,.,TGCAGTGCTAGTGACACAAACTATGGCTACACCTTC,CSASDTNYGYTF
TRBJ1-2,TRBD1,TRBV5-1,.,TGCGCCAGCAGCTTGAACGACAGGGGCTATGGCTACACCTTC,CASSLNDRGYGYTF
TRBJ1-1,TRBD1,TRBV10-3,.,TGTGCCTCCCAGACAGGGAAGACTGAAGCTTTCTTT,CASQTGKTEAFF
TRBJ1-2,.,TRBV2,.,TGTGCCAGCAGTGACTGGCGCTTGCCCCACTATGGCTACACCTTC,CASSDWRLPHYGYTF
TRBJ1-3,.,TRBV18,.,TGTGCCAGCTCACCACGGAAGGAAAACTCTGGAAACACCATATATTTT,CASSPRKENSGNTIYF
TRBJ2-3,.,TRBV24-1,.,TGTGCCACCAGTGATGCCCGCACAGATACGCAGTATTTT,CATSDARTDTQYF
TRBJ2-7,.,TRBV7-8,.,TGTGCCAGCAGCTTTTCGGGCCGAGACTTTTACGAGCAGTACTTC,CASSFSGRDFYEQYF
TRBJ2-5,TRBD2,TRBV3-1/TRBV3-2,.,TGTGCCAGCAGTCAAGGTAGCGGGGGGGCCTCGGGCCCGCAAGAGACCCAGTACTTC,CASSQGSGGASGPQETQYF
TRBJ1-3,.,TRBV10-3,once,TGTGCCATCAGCCCCACAGGGACTGGAAACACCATATATTTT,CAISPTGTGNTIYF
TRBJ2-6,.,TRBV18,.,TGTGCCAGCTCAGCCTCTGGGGCCAACGTCCTGACTTTC,CASSASGANVLTF
TRBJ1-5,.,TRBV12-3/TRBV12-4,once,TGTGCCAGCAGCAGGCGGGGAAATCAGCCCCAGCATTTT,CASSRRGNQPQHF